Described below is a single T cell receptor beta chain sequence and its context. This clonotype was picked up a small number of times. Its specific antigen is unknown. No base qualities exist here, and no much larger clone lies one base off it. These data belong to a study of T-cell reconstitution after alpha-beta-depleted transplantation in children listed by TCRdb under 2016. In terms of the full investigation: The study quantitatively tracked T-cell immune reconstitution after TCRalphabeta/CD19-depleted allogeneic hematopoietic cell transplantation in children using TCR repertoire profiling. Overall results and qualifications from the work: The frequencies of hyperexpanded clones fell over the following months, and after one year, T-cell counts and TCRbeta diversity were mostly attributed to newly produced T cells. The apparently early recovery of alphabetaT-cell counts about two months after transplant reportedly depended on only several hundred rapidly expanded clones that came from non-depleted graft cells. In some patients, high TCRbeta diversity at day 60 was attributed to recipient T cells and intrathymic progenitors that had survived conditioning.

Receptor amplification or capture employed PCR. The sequencer listed for this sample is Illumina HiSeq 2500. To normalize quantification of the TCRbeta repertoire, the TCR libraries were built with molecular barcoding that relied on unique molecular identifiers. Using fastp trimming at Q25 and MiXCR clonotype assembly, TCRdb reanalyzed the public sequencing data and kept in-frame beta chains. Rows with a matching CDR3 protein are joined into one entry that keeps the most common DNA and genes. This sample lists 40,000 to 55,000 distinct CDR3 sequences; about 9% were detected once. The ten most abundant clones make up roughly a quarter of the sample. The CDR3 runs 13 amino acids, cysteine and phenylalanine included. Only the CDR3 part of the read is kept: 39 bases, read in frame from the first base. V gives up 4 bases and J gives up 1 base, and the segment between their germline ends measures 9 bases. The germline V gene provides CDR1 SGHRS and CDR2 YFSETQ.

The time point label, read with the paper, signifies: day 60 (about 2 months) after transplantation. The treatment or condition label for this specimen denotes: allogeneic hematopoietic cell transplantation with graft depleted of TCRalphabeta T cells and CD19 B cells. TCRalphabeta/CD19-depleted allogeneic hematopoietic cell grafts were given to the transplant recipients, all of whom were children. The rearrangement joined TRBV5-1 to TRBJ2-7; the D gene remains uncertain. This specimen was PBMCs, mostly from graft donor cells, taken 60 days after TCRalphabeta/CD19-depleted stem cell transplant. This receptor was obtained from a male patient between 2 and 10 years old who had a stem cell transplant for chronic granulomatous disease, so the T cells may come from the graft donor. The DNA reads as follows: TGCGCCAGCAGCAAAGACATTTCCTACGAGCAGTACTTC. It encodes CASSKDISYEQYF.